What follows is one T cell receptor beta chain and its context. Treatment defined: oral pan-JAK inhibitor, 5-10 mg twice daily. This specimen comes from a study of CD8+ T cells in alopecia areata. CDR1 and CDR2 from the germline V gene are SGHRS and YFSETQ. The CDR3 length is 15 residues. Trimming took off 0 bases at V and 4 bases at J, with 10 bases between the two ends. Extracted RNA was reverse transcribed into cDNA, the sequencing template. The protocol was immunoSEQ multiplex PCR, while the TCRdb copy is restricted to in-frame clones and leaves out a portion. Of 150,000 to 200,000 clones listed, approximately 57% are singletons.

The source of this sequence is a human donor with alopecia areata. Specimen: CD4+ T cells sorted from blood, collected at week 24, from a patient treated with tofacitinib. This sequence joins TRBV5-1 and TRBJ2-2; D gene unclear. The CDR3 is CASSLAVTSTGELFF. The CDR3 DNA reads TGCGCCAGCAGCTTGGCGGTTACAAGCACCGGGGAGCTGTTTTTT. Based on the CDR3 plus reference TRBV5-1 and TRBJ2-2, the full variable domain is KAGVTQTPRYLIKTRGQQVTLSCSPISGHRSVSWYQQTPGQGLQFLFEYFSETQRNKGNFPGRFSGRQFSNSRSEMNVSTLELGDSALYLCASSLAVTSTGELFFGEGSRLTVL.